Below are 15 T cell receptor beta chains sequenced from a single sample in a study of blood T cell repertoires in COVID-19. Method: immunoSEQ multiplex PCR; TCRdb's copy keeps in-frame clones and lacks some. Among roughly 300,000 clones, roughly 85% were seen once, and the ten largest hold around 7.2%. Sequences were obtained from peripheral blood. The receptors here all came from a human donor in a cohort sampled during active COVID-19.

This clone has only a few counts. J is TRBJ2-7 and V is TRBV27; TRBD2 matches at 11 bases. The CDR3 sequence is 13 residues long. The germline V gene has CDR1 MNHEY and CDR2 SMNVEV (reference sequence). Losses at the gene ends were 4 bases for V and 7 bases for J; bases not matched to a gene: 3. CDR3 amino acids: CASSYSGGGEQYF. For the CDR3, the DNA is TGTGCCAGCAGTTATAGCGGGGGGGGTGAGCAGTACTTC.

The rearrangement links TRBV30 to TRBJ1-1; 8 bases line up with TRBD1. V lost 4 bases, J lost 11 bases, and 15 bases stayed unmatched. The CDR3 has 14 residues. Germline CDR1 reads GTSNPN; CDR2 reads SVGIG (reference sequence). CDR3 sequence (DNA): TGTGCCTGGAATCAAGGACAGGGCTTCAGAGAGGCTTTCTTT. Amino acid sequence: CAWNQGQGFREAFF.

This clone was seen a handful of times. The chain uses TRBV12-3 or TRBV12-4 and TRBJ1-2, with a possible D match to TRBD1 (6 bases). The CDR3 is made up of 13 amino acids. The germline V and J ends were trimmed by 6 bases and 7 bases, with 15 bases remaining between them. CDR3 loop: CASSLGTTSGYTF. For the CDR3, the DNA is TGTGCCAGCAGCCTCGGGACAACTTCTGGCTACACCTTC.

Only one count was recorded for this clone. The chain carries TRBV19 and TRBJ2-3; D might be TRBD2 (5 bases). Per germline, CDR1 LNHDA and CDR2 SQIVND (reference sequence). V shed 2 bases and J shed 0 bases, with 9 bases lying between them. The CDR3 totals 15 residues. This CDR3 reads CASSIPSQSTDTQYF. As DNA, the CDR3 is TGTGCCAGTAGTATACCTAGCCAGAGCACAGATACGCAGTATTTT. Filled out from reference TRBV19 and TRBJ2-3, the complete variable domain reads DGGITQSPKYLFRKEGQNVTLSCEQNLNHDAMYWYRQDPGQGLRLIYYSQIVNDFQKGDIAEGYSVSREKKESFPLTVTSAQKNPTAFYLCASSIPSQSTDTQYFGPGTRLTVL.

The genes are TRBV7-8 and TRBJ2-5; no firm D call. Trimming stripped 5 bases from V and 2 bases from J, with 6 bases between. The CDR3 is 12 residues long. Germline CDR1 and CDR2: SGHVS and FQNEAQ. CDR3 region: CASSTLQETQYF. CDR3 nucleotides: TGTGCCAGCAGCACTTTACAAGAGACCCAGTACTTC.

The V gene is TRBV5-1, the J gene TRBJ2-1, with 13 nucleotides matching TRBD2. This CDR3 is 15 amino acids long. From germline, CDR1 is SGHRS and CDR2 YFSETQ. V was clipped by 4 bases and J by 10 bases; unmatched bases: 8. This chain's CDR3 is CASSPRLAGGQEQFF. CDR3 coding DNA: TGCGCCAGCAGCCCCCGACTAGCGGGGGGCCAGGAGCAGTTCTTC.

This clone was detected only a few times. One end of the junction does not line up with germline, which may come from a read error. The chain employs TRBV5-1 and TRBJ1-3; D ambiguous. In germline, CDR1 is SGHRS, CDR2 YFSETQ. This CDR3 comprises 15 residues. The CDR3 DNA reads as TGCGCCAGCACCTTGGGAGCCACCTCTGGAAACACCATATATTTT. This sequence encodes CASTLGATSGNTIYF.

DNA for the CDR3: TGTGCCAGCAGCCCCTCGAGACAGGGGGCAATTAATGAAAAACTGTTTTTT. Its translation is CASSPSRQGAINEKLFF. The chain employs TRBV11-2 and TRBJ1-4, with 10 bases that match TRBD1. This CDR3 is 17 amino acids long. Germline lookup yields CDR1 SGHAT and CDR2 FQNNGV. Trimming removed 5 bases from V and 4 bases from J; junction bases left unmatched: 10.

V and J are TRBV29-1 and TRBJ1-1; tentative D call: TRBD1 (6 bases). This CDR3 has 14 residues. Trimming took 6 bases from V and 5 from J, leaving 19 bases between them. Germline V gene lookup returns CDR1 SQVTM and CDR2 ANQGSEA. The CDR3: CSVGGRGAETEAFF. The CDR3 coding sequence is TGCAGCGTGGGCGGCAGGGGCGCGGAAACTGAAGCTTTCTTT.

The chain combines TRBV7-3 with TRBJ1-2, with 7 positions matching TRBD1. The germline gives CDR1 SGHTA, CDR2 FQGTGA. The CDR3 is made up of 14 amino acids. V was clipped by 1 base and J by 3 bases; unmatched bases: 2. As DNA, the CDR3 is TGTGCCAGCAGCTTAAGCGGGACAGACTATGGCTACACCTTC. This sequence encodes CASSLSGTDYGYTF. Looking up the rest from reference TRBV7-3 and TRBJ1-2 gives the full variable domain: GAGVSQTPSNKVTEKGKYVELRCDPISGHTALYWYRQSLGQGPEFLIYFQGTGAADDSGLPNDRFFAVRPEGSVSTLKIQRTERGDSAVYLCASSLSGTDYGYTFGSGTRLTVV.

The chain is built from TRBV27 and TRBJ1-1; perhaps TRBD1 as D (5 bases). The germline CDR1 and CDR2 sequences are MNHEY and SMNVEV (reference sequence). The CDR3 covers 14 residues. The V end lost 6 bases, the J end lost 2 bases, and 13 bases lay between the germline ends. CDR3 protein: CASSRDSSNTEAFF. Here the CDR3 DNA reads TGTGCCAGCAGCCGTGACAGCAGTAACACTGAAGCTTTCTTT.

The V and J genes are TRBV23-1 and TRBJ1-5; unclear D gene. TRBV23-1 is an ORF, and what it does is uncertain. V was cut by 0 bases and J by 0 bases, with 12 bases left in between. This CDR3 contains 17 residues. This CDR3 is CASSQSRQNYSNQPQHF. In nucleotides, the CDR3 is TGCGCCAGCAGTCAATCTCGGCAGAACTATAGCAATCAGCCCCAGCATTTT.

This clone was observed a handful of times. V usage is TRBV5-1 and J usage is TRBJ1-5, with 9 nucleotides matching TRBD1. The V and J ends lost 4 bases and 7 bases, in that order; junction bases with no gene match: 6. This CDR3 region has 14 residues. Germline CDR1 SGHRS, CDR2 YFSETQ. The chain's CDR3 is CASSPDRGQQPQHF. The DNA for the CDR3 is TGCGCCAGCAGCCCGGACAGGGGACAGCAGCCCCAGCATTTT.

The chain is built from TRBV15 and TRBJ1-2; 7 nucleotides line up with TRBD1. There are 13 residues in the CDR3. V gave up 1 base and J gave up 6 bases; unmatched junction bases: 2. Per germline, CDR1 LNHNV and CDR2 YYDKDF (reference sequence). Written as DNA, the CDR3 is TGTGCCACCAGCAGAGCCCAGGGGGATGGCTACACCTTC. Protein product: CATSRAQGDGYTF.

The genes are TRBV28 and TRBJ1-1; D remains ambiguous. Germline CDR1 reads MDHEN; CDR2 reads SYDVKM. V shed 7 bases and J shed 1 base, with 10 bases lying between them. The CDR3 has 13 amino acids. The CDR3 region is CASTGNPNTEAFF. DNA for the CDR3: TGTGCCAGCACGGGAAATCCGAACACTGAAGCTTTCTTT.